This T cell receptor (beta chain) was observed in a study of technical replicates of blood from several donors. In this sample, this clone turned up once. Assay used: immunoSEQ multiplex PCR; TCRdb lists only in-frame clones, some missing. The sample holds roughly 82,000 clones, roughly 95% seen once. This clonotype originated in a human donor in good health. Sequenced: T cells isolated from PBMCs.

DNA for the CDR3: TGTGCCAGTCATGACAGGGAAGTAAAAACTGAAGCTTTCTTT. Translation: CASHDREVKTEAFF. The chain links TRBV19 to TRBJ1-1; 7 bases map to TRBD1. Germline values: CDR1 LNHDA, CDR2 SQIVND (reference sequence). Trimming took 8 bases from V and 5 from J; bases not matched to a gene: 11. The length of the CDR3 is 14 residues.